This is a list of T cell receptor beta chains from one sample in a study of T cells in tuberculosis. The data were produced by immunoSEQ multiplex PCR, yet TCRdb's version contains in-frame clones alone and is incomplete. Counted here are about 7,700 clones, roughly 94% occurring once; the ten biggest clones make up approximately 10%. Sequenced material: PBMCs. The origin of the receptors is an adult with tuberculosis. CDR3s include the opening cysteine and the closing phenylalanine or tryptophan. D genes are given only for firm matches. Rows give clone size only sometimes, using once, few, many, or a class for an expanded clone.

d_call clone_size j_call v_call cdr3_aa cdr3_nt
. . TRBJ1-2 TRBV13 CASSFTGFGNYGYTF TGTGCCAGCAGCTTTACAGGGTTCGGAAACTATGGCTACACCTTC
TRBD2 once TRBJ2-5 TRBV7-3 CASSRVGRGIGETQYF TGTGCCAGCAGCCGCGTCGGGCGGGGGATCGGAGAGACCCAGTACTTC
TRBD2 once TRBJ2-6 TRBV27 CASSPRLAEAYSGANVLTF TGTGCCAGCAGTCCTCGACTAGCGGAGGCCTACTCTGGGGCCAACGTCCTGACTTTC
. . TRBJ2-7 TRBV11-2 CASSTSDRSYEQYF TGTGCCAGCAGCACTAGTGACAGGTCCTACGAGCAGTACTTC
. . TRBJ2-3 TRBV4-1 CASSQGFMGGRTDTQYF TGCGCCAGCAGCCAAGGGTTCATGGGGGGTCGGACAGATACGCAGTATTTT
. once TRBJ2-7 TRBV18 CASSPPNGKAGQYF TGTGCCAGCTCACCACCGAACGGGAAAGCGGGGCAGTACTTC
TRBD1 . TRBJ1-1 TRBV7-7 CASSIDRDTEAFF TGTGCCAGCAGCATTGACAGGGACACTGAAGCTTTCTTT
TRBD2 . TRBJ2-1 TRBV19 CASSLAGYNEQFF TGTGCCAGTAGTTTAGCGGGGTACAATGAGCAGTTCTTC
TRBD1 . TRBJ2-7 TRBV19 CASSIAGTGGEQYF TGTGCCAGTAGTATAGCCGGGACAGGGGGCGAGCAGTACTTC
TRBD2 . TRBJ2-4 TRBV10-3 CAISAGTALADIQYF TGTGCCATCAGTGCCGGGACTGCCCTAGCGGACATTCAGTACTTC
TRBD1 . TRBJ2-7 TRBV29-1 CSVVGDRGYEQYF TGCAGCGTTGTGGGGGACAGGGGCTACGAGCAGTACTTC
. . TRBJ1-1 TRBV19 CASSTMTWQVTEAFF TGTGCCAGTAGTACAATGACATGGCAAGTCACTGAAGCTTTCTTT
. . TRBJ2-4 TRBV4-1 CASSHHGLAKNIQYF TGCGCCAGCAGCCATCACGGACTAGCCAAAAACATTCAGTACTTC
. . TRBJ2-1 TRBV2 CASTPSSYNEQFF TGTGCCAGTACTCCGAGCTCCTACAATGAGCAGTTCTTC
. . TRBJ1-3 TRBV6-1 CASSGSPGGNTIYF TGTGCCAGCAGTGGATCGCCGGGAGGAAACACCATATATTTT
TRBD1 . TRBJ2-2 TRBV27 CASGRQGTGELFF TGTGCCAGCGGAAGACAGGGCACCGGGGAGCTGTTTTTT
TRBD1 . TRBJ2-1 TRBV5-1 CASSLETDRDQFF TGCGCCAGCAGCTTGGAAACGGACAGGGACCAATTCTTC
. . TRBJ1-2 TRBV29-1 CSVAQGNGYTF TGCAGCGTTGCTCAGGGGAACGGCTACACCTTC
TRBD2 once TRBJ2-3 TRBV10-1 CASSESGEGPTDTQYF TGCGCCAGCAGTGAGTCGGGGGAGGGCCCCACAGATACGCAGTATTTT
TRBD1 . TRBJ1-3 TRBV5-1 CASSRSYTGQVSGNTIYF TGCGCCAGCAGCCGGAGTTATACCGGACAGGTCTCTGGAAACACCATATATTTT